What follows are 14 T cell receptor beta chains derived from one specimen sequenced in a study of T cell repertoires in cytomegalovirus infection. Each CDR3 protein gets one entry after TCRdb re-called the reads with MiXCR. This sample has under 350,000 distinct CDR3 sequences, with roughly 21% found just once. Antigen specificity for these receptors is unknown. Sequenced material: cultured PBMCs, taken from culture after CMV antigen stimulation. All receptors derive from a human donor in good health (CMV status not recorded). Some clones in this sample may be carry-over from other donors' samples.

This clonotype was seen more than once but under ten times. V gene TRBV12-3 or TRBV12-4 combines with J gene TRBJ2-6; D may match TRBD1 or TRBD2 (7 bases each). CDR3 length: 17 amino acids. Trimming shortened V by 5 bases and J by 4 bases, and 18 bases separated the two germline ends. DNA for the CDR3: TGTGCCAGCAGTAGGGGGGGAGGGGGCTCCGGGGCCAACGTCCTGACTTTC. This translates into CASSRGGGGSGANVLTF.

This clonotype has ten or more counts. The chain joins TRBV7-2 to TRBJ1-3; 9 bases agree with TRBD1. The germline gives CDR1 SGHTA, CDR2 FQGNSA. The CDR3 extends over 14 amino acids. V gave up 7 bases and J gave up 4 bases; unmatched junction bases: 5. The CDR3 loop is CASTRTGEGNTIYF. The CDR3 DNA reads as TGTGCCAGCACCCGGACAGGGGAAGGAAACACCATATATTTT.

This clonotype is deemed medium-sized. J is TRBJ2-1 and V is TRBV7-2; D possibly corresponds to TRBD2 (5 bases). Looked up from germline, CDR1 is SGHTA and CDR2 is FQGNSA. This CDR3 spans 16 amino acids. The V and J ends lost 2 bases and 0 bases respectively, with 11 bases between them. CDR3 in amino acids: CASSLLAGSSYNEQFF. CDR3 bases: TGTGCCAGCAGCTTACTTGCGGGCAGCTCCTACAATGAGCAGTTCTTC.

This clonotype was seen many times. The CDR3 reads CASSLTVENGEQYF. CDR3 sequence (DNA): TGTGCCAGCAGTTTAACGGTAGAAAATGGGGAGCAGTACTTC. The chain carries TRBV12-3 or TRBV12-4 and TRBJ2-7; D gene ambiguous. Between the trimmed V and J ends, which lost 2 bases and 7 bases, there was a span of 15 bases. CDR3 length equals 14 residues.

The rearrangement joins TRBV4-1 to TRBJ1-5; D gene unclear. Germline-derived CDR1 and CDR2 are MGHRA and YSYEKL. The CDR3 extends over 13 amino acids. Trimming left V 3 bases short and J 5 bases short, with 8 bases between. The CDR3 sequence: CASSQYMDQPQHF. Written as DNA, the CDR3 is TGCGCCAGCAGCCAGTACATGGATCAGCCCCAGCATTTT.

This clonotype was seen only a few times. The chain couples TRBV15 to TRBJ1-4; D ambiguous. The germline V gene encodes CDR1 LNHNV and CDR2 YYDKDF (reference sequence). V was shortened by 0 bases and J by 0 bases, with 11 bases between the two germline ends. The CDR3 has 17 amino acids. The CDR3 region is CATSRDRHGATNEKLFF. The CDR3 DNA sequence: TGTGCCACCAGCAGAGATAGACACGGCGCAACTAATGAAAAACTGTTTTTT.

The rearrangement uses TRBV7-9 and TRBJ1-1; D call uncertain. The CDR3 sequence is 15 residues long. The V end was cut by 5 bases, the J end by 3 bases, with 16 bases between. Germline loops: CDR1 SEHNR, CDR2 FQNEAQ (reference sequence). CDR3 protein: CASSPRAARDTEAFF. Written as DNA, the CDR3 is TGTGCCAGCAGCCCCCGGGCGGCCCGGGACACTGAAGCTTTCTTT.

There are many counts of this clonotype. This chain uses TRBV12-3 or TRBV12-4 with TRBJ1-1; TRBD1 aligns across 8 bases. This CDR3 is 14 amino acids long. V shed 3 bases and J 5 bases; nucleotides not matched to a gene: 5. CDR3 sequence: CASSFGQGKTEAFF. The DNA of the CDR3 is TGTGCCAGCAGTTTCGGACAGGGAAAAACTGAAGCTTTCTTT.

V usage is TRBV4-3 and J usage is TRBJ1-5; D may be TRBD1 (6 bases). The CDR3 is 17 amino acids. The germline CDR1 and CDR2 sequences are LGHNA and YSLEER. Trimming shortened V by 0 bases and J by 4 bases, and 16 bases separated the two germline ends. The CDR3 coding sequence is TGCGCCAGCAGCCAAGATGCGCCGCAGGGGACAAATCAGCCCCAGCATTTT. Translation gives CASSQDAPQGTNQPQHF.

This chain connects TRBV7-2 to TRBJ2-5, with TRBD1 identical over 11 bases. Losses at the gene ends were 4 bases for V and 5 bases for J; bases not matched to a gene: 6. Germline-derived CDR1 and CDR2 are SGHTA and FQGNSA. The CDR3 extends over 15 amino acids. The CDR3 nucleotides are TGTGCCAGCAGCTGGCTAGGGGACAGGGGGGAGACCCAGTACTTC. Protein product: CASSWLGDRGETQYF. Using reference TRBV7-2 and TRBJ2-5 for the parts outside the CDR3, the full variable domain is GAGVSQSPSNKVTEKGKDVELRCDPISGHTALYWYRQSLGQGLEFLIYFQGNSAPDKSGLPSDRFSAERTGGSVSTLTIQRTQQEDSAVYLCASSWLGDRGETQYFGPGTRLLVL.

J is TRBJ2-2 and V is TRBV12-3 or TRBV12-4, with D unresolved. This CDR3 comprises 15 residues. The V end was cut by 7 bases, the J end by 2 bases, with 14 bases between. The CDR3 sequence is CASTLGTTNTGELFF. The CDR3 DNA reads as TGTGCCAGCACCCTCGGTACTACTAACACCGGGGAGCTGTTTTTT.

The CDR3 reads CASSLDYFNEQFF. The CDR3 DNA follows: TGTGCCAGCAGCTTGGATTACTTCAATGAGCAGTTCTTC. The chain is built from TRBV7-6 and TRBJ2-1; no clear D gene. V lost 3 bases, J lost 6 bases, and 9 bases lay in between. CDR1 SGHVS and CDR2 FNYEAQ come from the germline V gene. The CDR3 runs to 13 residues.

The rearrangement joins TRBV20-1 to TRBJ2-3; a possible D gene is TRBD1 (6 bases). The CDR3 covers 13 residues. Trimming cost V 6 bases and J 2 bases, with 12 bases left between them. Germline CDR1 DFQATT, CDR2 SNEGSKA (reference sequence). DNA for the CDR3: TGCAGTGCCACGGGACACTACACAGATACGCAGTATTTT. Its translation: CSATGHYTDTQYF.

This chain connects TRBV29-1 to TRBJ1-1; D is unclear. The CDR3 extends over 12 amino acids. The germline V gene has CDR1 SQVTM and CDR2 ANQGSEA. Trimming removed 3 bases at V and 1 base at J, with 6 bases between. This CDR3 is CSVDPRNTEAFF. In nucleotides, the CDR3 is TGCAGCGTTGATCCGAGGAACACTGAAGCTTTCTTT.